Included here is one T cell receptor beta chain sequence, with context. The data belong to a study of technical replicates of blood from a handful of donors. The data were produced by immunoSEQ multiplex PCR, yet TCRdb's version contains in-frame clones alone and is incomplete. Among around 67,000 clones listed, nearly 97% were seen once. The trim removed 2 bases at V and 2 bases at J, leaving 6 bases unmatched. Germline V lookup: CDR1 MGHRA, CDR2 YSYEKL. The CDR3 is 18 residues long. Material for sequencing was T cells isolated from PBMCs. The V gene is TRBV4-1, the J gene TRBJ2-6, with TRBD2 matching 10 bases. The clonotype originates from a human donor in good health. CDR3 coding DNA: TGCGCCAGCAGCCAACCGCTAGCGGGAGCCCCTGGGGCCAACGTCCTGACTTTC. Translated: CASSQPLAGAPGANVLTF.